This T cell receptor (beta chain) was obtained from a study of T cell responses to AZD1222 COVID-19 vaccine. This clone was counted a single time. Germline CDR1 reads PRHDT; CDR2 reads FYEKMQ (reference sequence). The CDR3 has 15 amino acids. Trimming took off 3 bases at V and 4 bases at J, with 13 bases between the two ends. The method was immunoSEQ multiplex PCR; TCRdb's version includes in-frame clones alone and lacks a portion of them. The sample yields tens of thousands of clones, about nine tenths seen once. The source of this sequence is an adult in good health. The source material was peripheral blood, sampled on day 0 of AZD1222 vaccination. This chain uses TRBV13 with TRBJ1-3; the D gene is possibly TRBD1 (6 bases). The CDR3 bases are TGTGCCAGCAGCTTGAACACAGGGAGGGGAAACACCATATATTTT. Translated: CASSLNTGRGNTIYF.